The entry below describes one T cell receptor beta chain. Its binding antigen is unknown. No per-base quality is available; no much larger clone lies one base away. The immunoSEQ Assay, a bias-controlled multiplex PCR, was used to amplify TCRbeta CDR3 regions from genomic DNA. The original pipeline was this. Nucleated cell counts per sample were estimated from amplification of reference gene primers within the assay. To quantify the absolute abundance of each unique TCRbeta CDR3 rearrangement, sequence reads were collapsed and filtered. For each sample, productive Simpson clonality was calculated as the square root of Simpson's diversity index across productive rearrangements. TCRdb obtained this table from immuneACCESS and retained in-frame rearrangements with V and J assigned. These tables miss some clones; where compared with another copy, unresolved V genes account for less than half of the shortfall, and the remainder is unexplained. D and trimming were read from the DNA, whereas the V and J calls and clone size are those reported in that table. This sample lists a few hundred thousand clones; just under 85% were detected once. Jointly, the top ten make up approximately 1.3% of the sample.

In the prospective study, participants were about 18 to 90 years old, resided in 25 or so geographic areas of the United States, and were enrolled through a virtual design. To assign participants to cohorts, the prospective study relied on clinical history that participants themselves reported in a screening survey and a study questionnaire. In the prospective study, mobile phlebotomists collected whole blood, serum and a nasopharyngeal or oropharyngeal swab from each participant. Over a roughly 2-month period, participants in the prospective study had the option of providing additional blood draws and questionnaires. Prospective study blood samples were shipped either frozen or at room temperature before DNA extraction. The CDR3 spans 16 residues, from the cysteine through the phenylalanine. The only DNA kept is the CDR3, 48 bases in frame from the first base. In the germline V gene, CDR1 corresponds to SNHLY and CDR2 to FYNNEI. The germline V and J ends show losses of 6 bases and 6 bases respectively, and no gene match explains 9 bases of the junction.

The sample belongs to a study of blood T cell repertoires in COVID-19 (dated by TCRdb to the early 2020s). Context from the whole study: Collaborator samples came from the United States, Italy and Spain and covered acute and convalescent phases of COVID-19. HLA class I and class II types, where available, came from metadata supplied by the sample provider rather than from assay-based typing. The prospective study material was composed of cDNA or gDNA derived from T cells, B-cell-depleted T cells, or PBMCs. A de-identified subject ID, COVID-19 status, age in years and sex were almost always included in the sample metadata. The dataset comprised deeply sampled blood TCRbeta repertoires from subjects exposed to, actively infected with, or recovered from COVID-19. The repertoires were released in a freely available public database meant as a resource for research on the immune response to SARS-CoV-2. The samples were drawn from two sources: the first 160 participants of the ongoing ImmuneRACE study, and 950 to 1,500 subjects contributed by 6 global collaborators. Results and caveats for the whole study, not just this receptor: The quantity of clinical and demographic metadata differed by source and by participant and was supplied without curation.

Sequencing used PBMCs or T cells enriched from blood (not recorded which). This TCR was sampled from a woman aged 40 to 49 with acute COVID-19. The sequence joins TRBV2 to TRBJ2-7, and 15 junction bases match TRBD2. The CDR3 protein: CASRGLAGGRRLEQYF. The DNA sequence is TGTGCCAGCAGAGGACTAGCGGGAGGGCGAAGACTCGAGCAGTACTTC.